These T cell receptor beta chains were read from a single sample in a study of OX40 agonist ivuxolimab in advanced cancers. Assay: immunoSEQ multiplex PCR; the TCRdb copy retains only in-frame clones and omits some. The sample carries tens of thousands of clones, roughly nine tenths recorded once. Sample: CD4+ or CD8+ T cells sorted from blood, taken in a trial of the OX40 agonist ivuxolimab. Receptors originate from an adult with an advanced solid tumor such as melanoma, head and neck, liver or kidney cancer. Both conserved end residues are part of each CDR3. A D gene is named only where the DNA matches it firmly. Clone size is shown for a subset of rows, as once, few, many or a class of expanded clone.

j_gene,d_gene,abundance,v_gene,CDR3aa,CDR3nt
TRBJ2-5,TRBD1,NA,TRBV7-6,CASSTRTGVTQETQYF,TGTGCCAGCAGCACTCGGACAGGGGTGACCCAAGAGACCCAGTACTTC
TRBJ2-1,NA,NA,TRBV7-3,CASSLIQGGIGEQFF,TGTGCCAGCAGCTTAATTCAGGGGGGGATAGGTGAGCAGTTCTTC
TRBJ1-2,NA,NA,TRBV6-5,CASSGRDNTNYGYTF,TGTGCCAGCAGCGGAAGGGACAACACTAACTATGGCTACACCTTC
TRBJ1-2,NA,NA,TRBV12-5,CASAPDGPGGYTF,TGTGCTAGTGCTCCAGACGGTCCGGGGGGCTACACCTTC
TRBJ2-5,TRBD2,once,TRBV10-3,CAISARTSGVGGETQYF,TGTGCCATCAGCGCCCGGACTAGCGGGGTCGGGGGAGAGACCCAGTACTTC
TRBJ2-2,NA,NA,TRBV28,CASSFPGANTGELFF,TGTGCCAGCAGTTTCCCAGGGGCGAACACCGGGGAGCTGTTTTTT
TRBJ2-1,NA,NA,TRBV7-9,CASSLGHGEQFF,TGTGCCAGCAGCTTGGGCCACGGTGAGCAGTTCTTC
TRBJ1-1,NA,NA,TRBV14,CASSEWTANTEAFF,TGTGCCAGCAGCGAATGGACGGCGAACACTGAAGCTTTCTTT
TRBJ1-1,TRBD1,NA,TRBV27,CASSPTGGWTEAFF,TGTGCCAGCAGCCCGACAGGGGGATGGACTGAAGCTTTCTTT
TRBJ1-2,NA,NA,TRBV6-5,CASSYSGQGGGYTF,TGTGCCAGCAGTTACTCAGGGCAGGGAGGTGGCTACACCTTC
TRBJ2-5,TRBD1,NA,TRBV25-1,CASSENKGTGKLREQYF,TGTGCCAGCAGTGAAAACAAGGGGACAGGGAAACTACGGGAGCAGTACTTC
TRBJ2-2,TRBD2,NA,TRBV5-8,CASSLGTSGNTGELFF,TGTGCCAGCAGCTTGGGGACTAGCGGGAACACCGGGGAGCTGTTTTTT
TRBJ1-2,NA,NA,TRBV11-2,CASSLDRQPYGYTF,TGTGCCAGCAGCTTAGATCGACAGCCCTATGGCTACACCTTC
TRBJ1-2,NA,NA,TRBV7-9,CASSLTGNGYTF,TGTGCCAGCAGCTTAACAGGGAATGGCTACACCTTC
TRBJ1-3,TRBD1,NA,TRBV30,CAWDRARGNTIYF,TGTGCCTGGGACAGGGCTCGAGGAAACACCATATATTTT
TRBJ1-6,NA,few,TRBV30,CAWSAPFLRAEFNSPLHF,TGTGCCTGGAGTGCTCCCTTTCTCAGGGCCGAATTTAATTCACCCCTCCACTTT
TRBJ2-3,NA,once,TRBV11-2,CASSSGFADTQYF,TGTGCCAGCAGCTCGGGGTTCGCGGATACGCAGTATTTT
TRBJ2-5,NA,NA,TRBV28,CASSLFGGRETQYF,TGTGCCAGCAGTTTATTTGGGGGGCGGGAGACCCAGTACTTC
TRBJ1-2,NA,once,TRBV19,CASSIRASLSDYGYTF,TGTGCCAGTAGTATCCGGGCCAGTCTATCGGACTATGGCTACACCTTC
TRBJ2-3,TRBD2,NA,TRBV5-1,CASSLGSLSGGALDTQYF,TGCGCCAGCAGCTTGGGGTCCCTTAGCGGGGGGGCGTTGGATACGCAGTATTTT
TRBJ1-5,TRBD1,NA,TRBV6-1,CASGGQIRQPQHF,TGTGCCAGCGGGGGACAGATCCGTCAGCCCCAGCATTTT
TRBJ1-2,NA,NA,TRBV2,CASRGAGTAPYGYTF,TGTGCCAGCAGGGGAGCCGGGACCGCGCCCTATGGCTACACCTTC
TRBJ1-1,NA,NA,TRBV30,CAWRAGPNMEAFF,TGTGCCTGGAGGGCAGGACCGAATATGGAAGCTTTCTTT
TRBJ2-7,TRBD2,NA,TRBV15,CATSRDKAGGREQYF,TGTGCCACCAGCAGAGATAAAGCGGGAGGCCGCGAGCAGTACTTC
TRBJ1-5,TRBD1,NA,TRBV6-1,CASSVRGVGNQPQHF,TGTGCCAGCAGTGTCAGGGGGGTTGGCAATCAGCCCCAGCATTTT
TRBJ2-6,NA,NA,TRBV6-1,CASRPSGANVLTF,TGTGCCAGCAGGCCCTCTGGGGCCAACGTCCTGACTTTC
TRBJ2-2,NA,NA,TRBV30,CAYGGAWNTGELFF,TGTGCCTACGGTGGGGCTTGGAACACCGGGGAGCTGTTTTTT
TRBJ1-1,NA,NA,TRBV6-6,CASSYSSTEAFF,TGTGCCAGCAGTTACTCGAGCACTGAAGCTTTCTTT
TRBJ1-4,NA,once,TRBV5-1,CASSSGSRVTNEKLFF,TGCGCCAGCAGCTCGGGATCCAGGGTAACTAATGAAAAACTGTTTTTT
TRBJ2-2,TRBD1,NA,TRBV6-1,CASSASTGGTGELFF,TGTGCCAGCAGTGCGAGCACAGGGGGGACCGGGGAGCTGTTTTTT
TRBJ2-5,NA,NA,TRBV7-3,CASSLGAGQETQYF,TGTGCCAGCAGCTTAGGGGCGGGGCAAGAGACCCAGTACTTC
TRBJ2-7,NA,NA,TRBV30,CAWSFVTSYEQYF,TGTGCCTGGAGTTTTGTGACATCCTACGAGCAGTACTTC
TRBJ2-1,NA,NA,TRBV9,CASSVEVAAYNEQFF,TGTGCCAGCAGCGTAGAGGTAGCGGCTTACAATGAGCAGTTCTTC
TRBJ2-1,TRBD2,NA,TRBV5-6,CASSLGLAGFSSSYNEQFF,TGTGCCAGCAGCTTGGGGCTAGCGGGCTTCTCGAGCTCCTACAATGAGCAGTTCTTC
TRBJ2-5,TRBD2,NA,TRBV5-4,CASSHGGKETQYF,TGTGCCAGCAGCCACGGGGGGAAAGAGACCCAGTACTTC
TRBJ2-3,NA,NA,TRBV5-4,CASSLGRDFSTDTQYF,TGTGCCAGCAGCTTAGGCCGGGACTTCTCCACAGATACGCAGTATTTT
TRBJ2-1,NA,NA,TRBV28,CASSPRDFFRSSYNEQFF,TGTGCCAGCAGTCCTCGGGACTTTTTTCGAAGTTCCTACAATGAGCAGTTCTTC
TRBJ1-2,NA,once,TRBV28,CASGVNYGYTF,TGTGCCAGCGGGGTTAACTATGGCTACACCTTC
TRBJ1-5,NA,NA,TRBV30,CAWSENTSNQPQHF,TGTGCCTGGAGTGAAAATACGAGTAATCAGCCCCAGCATTTT
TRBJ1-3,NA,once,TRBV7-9,CASSFNRGYSSSGNTIYF,TGTGCCAGCAGCTTCAATCGTGGGTATTCGAGCTCTGGAAACACCATATATTTT
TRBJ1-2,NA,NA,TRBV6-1,CASSEGTSSTNYGYTF,TGTGCCAGCAGTGAAGGGACATCAAGCACTAACTATGGCTACACCTTC
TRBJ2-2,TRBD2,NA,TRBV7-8,CASNRPAAGGYDGELFF,TGTGCCAGCAACCGGCCGGCAGCGGGGGGTTATGACGGGGAGCTGTTTTTT
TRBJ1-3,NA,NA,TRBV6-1,CASSAISLSGNTIYF,TGTGCCAGCAGTGCTATCAGCCTCTCTGGAAACACCATATATTTT
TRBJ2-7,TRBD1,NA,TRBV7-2,CASSLVADRGLYEQYF,TGTGCCAGCAGCTTAGTTGCGGACAGGGGTCTCTACGAGCAGTACTTC
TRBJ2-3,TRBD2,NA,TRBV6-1,CASSEGTSVDTQYF,TGTGCCAGCAGTGAAGGGACTAGCGTGGATACGCAGTATTTT
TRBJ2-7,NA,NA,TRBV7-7,CASSLALEHEQYF,TGTGCTAGCAGCTTAGCGCTAGAGCACGAGCAGTACTTC
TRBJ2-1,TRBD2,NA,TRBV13,CASSLQLGTSGKEQFF,TGTGCCAGCAGCTTACAGTTGGGGACTAGCGGGAAGGAGCAGTTCTTC
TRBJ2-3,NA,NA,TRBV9,CASSLSTDTQYF,TGTGCCAGCAGCCTTAGCACAGATACGCAGTATTTT
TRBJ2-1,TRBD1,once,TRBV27,CASSLATWTGVNEQFF,TGTGCCAGCAGTTTAGCTACGTGGACAGGGGTCAATGAGCAGTTCTTC
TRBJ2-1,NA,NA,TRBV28,CASSRVGNEQFF,TGTGCCAGCTCCCGGGTCGGCAATGAGCAGTTCTTC
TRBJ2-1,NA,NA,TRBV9,CASSVASQVSSYNEQFF,TGTGCCAGCAGCGTAGCGAGCCAGGTCAGCTCCTACAATGAGCAGTTCTTC
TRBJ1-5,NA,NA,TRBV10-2,CASSEWGVGSQPQHF,TGCGCCAGCAGTGAGTGGGGGGTGGGGAGTCAGCCCCAGCATTTT
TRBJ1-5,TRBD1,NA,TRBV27,CASGLRPGTGGGQPQHF,TGTGCCAGCGGACTTAGACCCGGGACAGGGGGAGGTCAGCCCCAGCATTTT
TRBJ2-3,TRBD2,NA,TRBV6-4,CASSGGLAGSGDTQYF,TGTGCCAGCAGTGGCGGACTAGCGGGCAGTGGAGATACGCAGTATTTT
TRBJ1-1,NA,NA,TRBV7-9,CASSLEQIAFF,TGTGCCAGCAGCTTAGAACAGATCGCTTTCTTT
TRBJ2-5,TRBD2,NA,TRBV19,CASSAIAGKETQYF,TGTGCCAGTAGTGCTATAGCGGGAAAAGAGACCCAGTACTTC
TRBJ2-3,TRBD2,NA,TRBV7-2,CASSSTSGGVLVYF,TGTGCCAGCAGCTCGACTAGCGGGGGGGTTCTAGTCTATTTT